The present entry profiles one TCR beta chain with its context. What it recognizes is unknown. This sample stems from a study of cytomegalovirus exposure and HLA in healthy donors. The PCR made use of 60 Vbeta and 13 Jbeta primers. Sequencing used immunoSEQ multiplex PCR; TCRdb keeps in-frame clones, though not all of them. This sample's table reports 60,000 to 85,000 clones. V was shortened by 5 bases and J by 8 bases, with 15 bases between the two germline ends. The germline CDR1 and CDR2 sequences are MNHEY and SVGAGI. The CDR3 contains 13 residues. General study points: Reported performance of the classifier showed diagnosis of cytomegalovirus status with high specificity and sensitivity. The CMV antigen specificity of a few CMV-associated chains was confirmed through in vitro analysis. Upon later analysis, TCR association rates were observed to vary by HLA locus, being highest for DRB1 and lowest for HLA-C. CMV serostatus was the sole immune exposure information available.

The receptor was derived from a man aged 50-59 years in good health and CMV-seropositive. The rearrangement links TRBV6-5 to TRBJ1-2; D not resolved. Sequencing was done on a sample of PBMCs. The chain's CDR3 is CASSETRTGGYTF. The DNA of the CDR3 is TGTGCCAGCAGTGAGACCCGCACGGGAGGCTACACCTTC.